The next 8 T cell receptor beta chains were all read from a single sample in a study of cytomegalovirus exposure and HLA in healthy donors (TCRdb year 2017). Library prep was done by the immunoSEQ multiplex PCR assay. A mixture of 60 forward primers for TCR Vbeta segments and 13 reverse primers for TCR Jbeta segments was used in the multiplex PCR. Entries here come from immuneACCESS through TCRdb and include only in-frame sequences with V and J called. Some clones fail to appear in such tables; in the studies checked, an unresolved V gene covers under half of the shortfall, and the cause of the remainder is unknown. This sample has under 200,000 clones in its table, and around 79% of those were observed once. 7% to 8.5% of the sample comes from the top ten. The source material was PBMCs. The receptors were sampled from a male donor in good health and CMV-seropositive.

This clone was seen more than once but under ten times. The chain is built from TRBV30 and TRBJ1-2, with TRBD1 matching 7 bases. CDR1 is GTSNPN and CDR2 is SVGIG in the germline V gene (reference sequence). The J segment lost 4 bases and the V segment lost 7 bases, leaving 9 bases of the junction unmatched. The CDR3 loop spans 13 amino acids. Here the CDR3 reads CASARQGTYGYTF. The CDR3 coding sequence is TGTGCCTCCGCAAGACAGGGAACCTATGGCTACACCTTC.

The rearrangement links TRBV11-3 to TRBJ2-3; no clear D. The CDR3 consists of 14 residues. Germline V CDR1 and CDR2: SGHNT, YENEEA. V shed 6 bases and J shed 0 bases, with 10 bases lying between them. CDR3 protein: CASSPHSSTDTQYF. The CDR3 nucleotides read TGTGCCAGCAGTCCTCACTCTAGCACAGATACGCAGTATTTT.

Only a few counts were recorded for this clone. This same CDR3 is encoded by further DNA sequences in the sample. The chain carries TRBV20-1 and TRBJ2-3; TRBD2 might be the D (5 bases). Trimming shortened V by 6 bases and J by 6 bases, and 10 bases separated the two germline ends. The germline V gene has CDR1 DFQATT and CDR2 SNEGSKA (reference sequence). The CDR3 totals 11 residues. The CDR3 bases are TGCAGTGCGCCCCGCGGGGATACGCAGTATTTT. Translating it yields CSAPRGDTQYF.

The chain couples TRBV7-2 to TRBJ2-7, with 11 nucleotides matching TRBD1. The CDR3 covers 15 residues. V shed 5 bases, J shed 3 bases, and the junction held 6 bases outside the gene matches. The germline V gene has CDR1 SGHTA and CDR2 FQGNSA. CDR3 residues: CASSDRGQGVYEQYF. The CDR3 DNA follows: TGTGCCAGCAGCGACCGGGGACAGGGGGTCTACGAGCAGTACTTC.

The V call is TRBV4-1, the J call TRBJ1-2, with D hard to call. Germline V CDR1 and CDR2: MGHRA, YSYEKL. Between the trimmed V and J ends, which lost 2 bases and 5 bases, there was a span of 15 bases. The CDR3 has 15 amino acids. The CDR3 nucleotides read TGCGCCAGCAGCCAACCGACTGCCGCGAGGTATGGCTACACCTTC. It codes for CASSQPTAARYGYTF.

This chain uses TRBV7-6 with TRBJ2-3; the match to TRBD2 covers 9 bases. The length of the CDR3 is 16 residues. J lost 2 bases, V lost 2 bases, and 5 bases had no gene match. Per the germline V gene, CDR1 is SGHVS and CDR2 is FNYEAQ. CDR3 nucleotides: TGTGCCAGCAGCTTATCTAGCGGGGTTTACACAGATACGCAGTATTTT. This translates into CASSLSSGVYTDTQYF.

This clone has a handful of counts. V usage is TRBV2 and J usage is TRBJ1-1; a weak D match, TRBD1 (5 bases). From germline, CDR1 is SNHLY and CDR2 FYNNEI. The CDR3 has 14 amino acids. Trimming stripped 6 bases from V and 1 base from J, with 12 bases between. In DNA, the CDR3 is TGTGCCAGCAGCGATACAGGAAGGAACACTGAAGCTTTCTTT. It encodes CASSDTGRNTEAFF.

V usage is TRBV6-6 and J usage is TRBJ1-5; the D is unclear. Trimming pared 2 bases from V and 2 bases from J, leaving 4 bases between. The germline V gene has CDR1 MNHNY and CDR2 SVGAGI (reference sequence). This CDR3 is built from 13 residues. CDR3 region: CASSYGRNQPQHF. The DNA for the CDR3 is TGTGCCAGCAGTTACGGGCGCAATCAGCCCCAGCATTTT.